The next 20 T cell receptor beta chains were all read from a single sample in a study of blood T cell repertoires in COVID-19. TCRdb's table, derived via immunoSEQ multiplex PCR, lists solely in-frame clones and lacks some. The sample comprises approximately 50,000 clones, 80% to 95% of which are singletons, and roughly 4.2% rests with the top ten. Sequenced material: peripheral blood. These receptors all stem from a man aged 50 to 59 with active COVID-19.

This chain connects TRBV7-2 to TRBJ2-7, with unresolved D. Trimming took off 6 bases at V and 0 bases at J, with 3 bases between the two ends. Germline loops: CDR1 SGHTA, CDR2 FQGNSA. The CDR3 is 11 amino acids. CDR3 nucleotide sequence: TGTGCCAGCAGAGCCTCCTACGAGCAGTACTTC. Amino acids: CASRASYEQYF.

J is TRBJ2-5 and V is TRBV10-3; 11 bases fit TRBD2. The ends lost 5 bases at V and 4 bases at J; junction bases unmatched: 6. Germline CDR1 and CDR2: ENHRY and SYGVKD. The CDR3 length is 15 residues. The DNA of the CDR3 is TGTGCCATCAGTAAGACTAGCGGGGTGGGAGAGACCCAGTACTTC. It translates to CAISKTSGVGETQYF.

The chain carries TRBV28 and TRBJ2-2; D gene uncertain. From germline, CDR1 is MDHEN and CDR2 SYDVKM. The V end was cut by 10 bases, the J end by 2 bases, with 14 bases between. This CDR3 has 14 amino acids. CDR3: CANPFAENTGELFF. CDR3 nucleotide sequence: TGTGCCAACCCTTTTGCGGAAAACACCGGGGAGCTGTTTTTT.

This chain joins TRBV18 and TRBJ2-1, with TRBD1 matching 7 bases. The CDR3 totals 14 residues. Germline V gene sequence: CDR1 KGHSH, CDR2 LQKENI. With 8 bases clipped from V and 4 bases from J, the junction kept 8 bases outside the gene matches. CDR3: CASATIQGYNEQFF. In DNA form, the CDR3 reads TGTGCCAGCGCCACAATACAGGGGTACAATGAGCAGTTCTTC.

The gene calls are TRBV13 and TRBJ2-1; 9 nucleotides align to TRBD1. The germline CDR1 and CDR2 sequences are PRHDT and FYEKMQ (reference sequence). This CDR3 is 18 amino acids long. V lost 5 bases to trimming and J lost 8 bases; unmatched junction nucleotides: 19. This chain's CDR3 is CASSGVSRDRAHSYEQFF. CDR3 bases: TGTGCCAGCAGCGGAGTGTCCCGGGACAGGGCCCACAGTTATGAGCAGTTCTTC.

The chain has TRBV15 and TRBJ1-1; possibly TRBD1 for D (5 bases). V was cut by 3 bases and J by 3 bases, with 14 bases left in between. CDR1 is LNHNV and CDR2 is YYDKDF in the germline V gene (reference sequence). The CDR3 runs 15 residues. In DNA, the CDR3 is TGTGCCACCAGCAGCCAGGGTAATGCTGACACTGAAGCTTTCTTT. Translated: CATSSQGNADTEAFF.

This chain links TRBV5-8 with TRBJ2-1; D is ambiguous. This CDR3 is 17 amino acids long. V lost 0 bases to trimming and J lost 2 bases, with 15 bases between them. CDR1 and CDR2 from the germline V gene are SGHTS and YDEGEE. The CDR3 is CASSLGDIVVTYNEQFF. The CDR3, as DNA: TGTGCCAGCAGCTTGGGAGACATAGTCGTCACCTACAATGAGCAGTTCTTC.

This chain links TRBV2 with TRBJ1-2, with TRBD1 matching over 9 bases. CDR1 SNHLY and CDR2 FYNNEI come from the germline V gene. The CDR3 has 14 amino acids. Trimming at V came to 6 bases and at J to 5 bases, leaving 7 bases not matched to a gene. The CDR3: CASRVTGGAYGYTF. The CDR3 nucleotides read TGTGCCAGCAGAGTCACAGGGGGCGCGTATGGCTACACCTTC.

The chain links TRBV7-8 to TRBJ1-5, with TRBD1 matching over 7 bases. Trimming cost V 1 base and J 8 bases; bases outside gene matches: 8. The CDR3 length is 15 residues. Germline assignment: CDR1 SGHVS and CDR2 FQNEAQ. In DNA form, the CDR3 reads TGTGCCAGCAGCTTAGGGACAGGATCTGAGGAGCCCCAGCATTTT. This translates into CASSLGTGSEEPQHF.

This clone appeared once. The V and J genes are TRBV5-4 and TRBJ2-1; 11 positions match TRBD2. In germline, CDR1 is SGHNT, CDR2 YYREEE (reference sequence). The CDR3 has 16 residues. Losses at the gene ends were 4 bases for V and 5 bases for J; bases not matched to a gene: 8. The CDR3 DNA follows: TGTGCCAGCAGCCCCGCTCGACTAGCGGGGAACAATGAGCAGTTCTTC. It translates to CASSPARLAGNNEQFF.

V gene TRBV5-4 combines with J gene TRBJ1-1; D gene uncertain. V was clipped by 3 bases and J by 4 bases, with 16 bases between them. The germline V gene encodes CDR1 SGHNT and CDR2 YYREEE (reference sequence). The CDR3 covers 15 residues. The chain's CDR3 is CASSYDTQRATEAFF. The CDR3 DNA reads TGTGCCAGCAGCTACGATACACAGAGGGCCACTGAAGCTTTCTTT.

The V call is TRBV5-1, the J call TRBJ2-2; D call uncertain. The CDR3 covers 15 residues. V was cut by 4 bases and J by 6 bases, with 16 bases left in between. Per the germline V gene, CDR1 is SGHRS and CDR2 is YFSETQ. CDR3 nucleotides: TGCGCCAGCAGCCCTGGTTGGGTGGAGCCCGGGGAGCTGTTTTTT. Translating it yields CASSPGWVEPGELFF.

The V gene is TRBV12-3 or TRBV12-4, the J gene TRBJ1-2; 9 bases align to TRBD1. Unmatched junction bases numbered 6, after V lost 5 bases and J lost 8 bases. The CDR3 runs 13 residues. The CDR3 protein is CASSTGTGYGYTF. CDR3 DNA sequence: TGTGCCAGCAGTACCGGGACAGGGTACGGCTACACCTTC.

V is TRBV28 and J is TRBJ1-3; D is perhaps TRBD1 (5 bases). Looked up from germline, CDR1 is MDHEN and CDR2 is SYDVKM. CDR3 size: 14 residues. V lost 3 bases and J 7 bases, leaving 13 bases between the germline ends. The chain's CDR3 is CASSLGQGRNTIYF. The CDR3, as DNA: TGTGCCAGCAGTTTGGGGCAGGGAAGGAACACCATATATTTT.

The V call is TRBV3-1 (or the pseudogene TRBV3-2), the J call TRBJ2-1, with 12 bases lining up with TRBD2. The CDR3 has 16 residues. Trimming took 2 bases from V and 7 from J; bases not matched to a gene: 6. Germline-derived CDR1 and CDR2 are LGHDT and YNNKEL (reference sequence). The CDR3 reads CASSQLAGGSSNEQFF. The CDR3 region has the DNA TGTGCCAGCAGCCAACTAGCGGGGGGGAGCTCGAATGAGCAGTTCTTC.

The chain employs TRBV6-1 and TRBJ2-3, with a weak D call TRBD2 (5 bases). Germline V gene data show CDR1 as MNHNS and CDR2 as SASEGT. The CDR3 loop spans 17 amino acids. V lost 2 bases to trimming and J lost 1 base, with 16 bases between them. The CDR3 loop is CASSERSGIAGTDTQYF. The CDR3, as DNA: TGTGCCAGCAGTGAAAGGTCGGGAATAGCAGGCACAGATACGCAGTATTTT.

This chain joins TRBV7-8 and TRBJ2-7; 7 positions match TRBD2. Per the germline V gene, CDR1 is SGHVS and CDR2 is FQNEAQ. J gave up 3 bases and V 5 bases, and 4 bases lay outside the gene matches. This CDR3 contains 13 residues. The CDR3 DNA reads TGTGCCAGCAGCCCCTCGGGGGGCTACGAGCAGTACTTC. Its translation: CASSPSGGYEQYF.

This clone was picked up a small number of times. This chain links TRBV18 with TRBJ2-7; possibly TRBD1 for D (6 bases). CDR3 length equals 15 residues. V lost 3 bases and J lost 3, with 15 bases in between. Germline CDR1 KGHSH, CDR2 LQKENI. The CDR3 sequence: CASSPGHSKIYEQYF. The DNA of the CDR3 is TGTGCCAGCTCACCGGGACACTCCAAAATCTACGAGCAGTACTTC.

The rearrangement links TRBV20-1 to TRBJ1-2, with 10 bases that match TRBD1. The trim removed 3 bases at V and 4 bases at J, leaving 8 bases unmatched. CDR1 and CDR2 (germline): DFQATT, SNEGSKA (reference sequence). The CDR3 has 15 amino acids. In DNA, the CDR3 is TGCAGTGCTAGTATCGGACAGGGGGGGACCTATGGCTACACCTTC. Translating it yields CSASIGQGGTYGYTF.

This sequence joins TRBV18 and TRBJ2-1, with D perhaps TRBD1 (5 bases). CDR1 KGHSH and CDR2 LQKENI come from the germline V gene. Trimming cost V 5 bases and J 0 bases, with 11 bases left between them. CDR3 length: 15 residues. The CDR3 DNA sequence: TGTGCCAGCTCAAAACAGGTAGGCTCCTACAATGAGCAGTTCTTC. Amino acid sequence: CASSKQVGSYNEQFF.